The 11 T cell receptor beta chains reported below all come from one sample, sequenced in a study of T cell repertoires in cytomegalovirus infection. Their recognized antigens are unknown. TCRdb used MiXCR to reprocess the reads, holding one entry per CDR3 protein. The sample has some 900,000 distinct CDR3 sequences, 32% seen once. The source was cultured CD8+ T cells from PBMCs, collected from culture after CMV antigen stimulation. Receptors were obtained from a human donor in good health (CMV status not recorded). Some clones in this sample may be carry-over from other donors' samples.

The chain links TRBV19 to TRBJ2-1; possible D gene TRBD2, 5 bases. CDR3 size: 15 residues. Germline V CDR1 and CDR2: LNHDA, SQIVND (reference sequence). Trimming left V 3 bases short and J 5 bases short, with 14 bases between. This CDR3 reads CASSIFRGADNEQFF. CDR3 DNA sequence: TGTGCCAGTAGTATTTTCCGGGGAGCTGACAATGAGCAGTTCTTC.

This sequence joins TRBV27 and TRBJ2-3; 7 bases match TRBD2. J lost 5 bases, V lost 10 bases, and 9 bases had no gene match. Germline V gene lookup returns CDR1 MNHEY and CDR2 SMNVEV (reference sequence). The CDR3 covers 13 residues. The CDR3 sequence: CATWRGGIDTQYF. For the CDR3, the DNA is TGTGCCACATGGAGGGGAGGGATAGATACGCAGTATTTT.

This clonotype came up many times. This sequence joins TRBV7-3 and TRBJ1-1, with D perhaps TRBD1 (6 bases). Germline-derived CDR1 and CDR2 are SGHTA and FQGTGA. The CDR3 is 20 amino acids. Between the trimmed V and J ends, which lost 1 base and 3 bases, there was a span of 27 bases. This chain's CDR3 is CASSLSGRDLILNRDTEAFF. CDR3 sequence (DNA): TGTGCCAGCAGCTTAAGTGGCAGAGACCTTATTTTAAACAGGGACACTGAAGCTTTCTTT.

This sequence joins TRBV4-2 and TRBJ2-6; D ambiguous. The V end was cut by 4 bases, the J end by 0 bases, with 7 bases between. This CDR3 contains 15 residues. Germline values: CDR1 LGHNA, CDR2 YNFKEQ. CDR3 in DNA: TGTGCCAGCAGCCCTCGGGCCTCTGGGGCCAACGTCCTGACTTTC. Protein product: CASSPRASGANVLTF.

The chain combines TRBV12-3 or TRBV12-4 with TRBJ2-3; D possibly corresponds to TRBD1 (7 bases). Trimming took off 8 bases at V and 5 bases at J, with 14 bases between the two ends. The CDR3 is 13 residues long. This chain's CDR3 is CASGGTARDTQYF. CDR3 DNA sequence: TGTGCCAGCGGGGGGACAGCGCGAGATACGCAGTATTTT.

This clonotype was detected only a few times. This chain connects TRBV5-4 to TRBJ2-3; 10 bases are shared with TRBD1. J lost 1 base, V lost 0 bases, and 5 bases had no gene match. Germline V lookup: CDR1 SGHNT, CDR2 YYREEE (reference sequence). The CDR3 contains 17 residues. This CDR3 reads CASSLGYGTGGTDTQYF. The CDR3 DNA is TGTGCCAGCAGCTTGGGCTATGGGACAGGGGGCACAGATACGCAGTATTTT.

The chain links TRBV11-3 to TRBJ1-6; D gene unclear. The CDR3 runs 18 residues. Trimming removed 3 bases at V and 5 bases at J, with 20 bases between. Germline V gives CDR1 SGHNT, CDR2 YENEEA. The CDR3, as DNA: TGTGCCAGCAGCTTTTCCTTCGAGCGGATGGCTAATAATTCACCCCTCCACTTT. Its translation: CASSFSFERMANNSPLHF.

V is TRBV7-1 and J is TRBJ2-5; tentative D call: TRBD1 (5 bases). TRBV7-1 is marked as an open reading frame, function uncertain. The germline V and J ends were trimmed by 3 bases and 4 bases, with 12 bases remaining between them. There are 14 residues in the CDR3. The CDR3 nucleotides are TGTGCCAGCAGCTCCAGACAGCGCTTAGAGACCCAGTACTTC. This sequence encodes CASSSRQRLETQYF.

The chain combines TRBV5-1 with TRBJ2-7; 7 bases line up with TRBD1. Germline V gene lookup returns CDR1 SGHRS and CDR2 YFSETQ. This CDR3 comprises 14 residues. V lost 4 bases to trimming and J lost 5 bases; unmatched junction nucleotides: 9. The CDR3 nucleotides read TGCGCCAGCAGCATAGGAGACAGGGATAACGAGCAGTACGTC. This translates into CASSIGDRDNEQYV.

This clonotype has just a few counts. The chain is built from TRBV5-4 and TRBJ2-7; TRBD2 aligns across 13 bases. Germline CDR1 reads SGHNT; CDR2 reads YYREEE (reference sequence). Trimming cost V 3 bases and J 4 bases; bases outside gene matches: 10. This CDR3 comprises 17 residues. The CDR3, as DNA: TGTGCCAGCAGCTGGACTAGCGGGGGCTATGGGCTATACGAGCAGTACTTC. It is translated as CASSWTSGGYGLYEQYF.

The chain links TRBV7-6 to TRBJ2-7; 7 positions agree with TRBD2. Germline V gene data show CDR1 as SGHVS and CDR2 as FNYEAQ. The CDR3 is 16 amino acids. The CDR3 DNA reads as TGTGTCAGCAGCTCCGGCCCCCTCCGCGGGGGCTACGAGCAGTACGTC. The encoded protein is CVSSSGPLRGGYEQYV.